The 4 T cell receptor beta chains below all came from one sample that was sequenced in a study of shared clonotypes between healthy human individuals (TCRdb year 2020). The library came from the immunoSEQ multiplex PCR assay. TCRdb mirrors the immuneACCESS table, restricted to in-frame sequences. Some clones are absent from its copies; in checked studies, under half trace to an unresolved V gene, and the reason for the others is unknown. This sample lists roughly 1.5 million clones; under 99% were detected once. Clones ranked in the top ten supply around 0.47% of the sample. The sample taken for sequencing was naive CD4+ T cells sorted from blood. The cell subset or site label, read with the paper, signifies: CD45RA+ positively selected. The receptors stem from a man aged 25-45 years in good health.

Written as DNA, the CDR3 is TGCAGCGTTGTTGGGTGGCTAAATGAAAAACTGTTTTTT. Translating it yields CSVVGWLNEKLFF. The rearrangement joins TRBV29-1 to TRBJ1-4; no firm D call. The CDR3 runs to 13 residues. The V end lost 4 bases, the J end lost 5 bases, and 11 bases lay between the germline ends. CDR1 is SQVTM, CDR2 ANQGSEA, per germline.

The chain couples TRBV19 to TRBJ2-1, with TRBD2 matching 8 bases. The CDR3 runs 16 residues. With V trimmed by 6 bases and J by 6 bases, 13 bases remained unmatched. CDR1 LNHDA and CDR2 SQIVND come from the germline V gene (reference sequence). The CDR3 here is CASRPAPGLVSNEQFF. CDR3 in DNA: TGTGCCAGTAGGCCTGCCCCGGGACTAGTGTCCAATGAGCAGTTCTTC.

CDR3 nucleotide sequence: TGTGCCAGCAGGGGGACAGCAGGAAACACCATATATTTT. As protein: CASRGTAGNTIYF. The rearrangement joins TRBV6-5 to TRBJ1-3; 7 bases align to TRBD1. The CDR3 consists of 13 residues. The V segment lost 6 bases and the J segment 4 bases; nucleotides outside the gene matches: 3. Per germline, CDR1 MNHEY and CDR2 SVGAGI.

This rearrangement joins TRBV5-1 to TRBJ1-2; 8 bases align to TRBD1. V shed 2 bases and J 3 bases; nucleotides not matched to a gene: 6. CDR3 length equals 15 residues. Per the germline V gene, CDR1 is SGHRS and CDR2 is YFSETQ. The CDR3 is CASSFSGTGHYGYTF. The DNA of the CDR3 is TGCGCCAGCAGCTTTTCCGGGACAGGTCACTATGGCTACACCTTC.